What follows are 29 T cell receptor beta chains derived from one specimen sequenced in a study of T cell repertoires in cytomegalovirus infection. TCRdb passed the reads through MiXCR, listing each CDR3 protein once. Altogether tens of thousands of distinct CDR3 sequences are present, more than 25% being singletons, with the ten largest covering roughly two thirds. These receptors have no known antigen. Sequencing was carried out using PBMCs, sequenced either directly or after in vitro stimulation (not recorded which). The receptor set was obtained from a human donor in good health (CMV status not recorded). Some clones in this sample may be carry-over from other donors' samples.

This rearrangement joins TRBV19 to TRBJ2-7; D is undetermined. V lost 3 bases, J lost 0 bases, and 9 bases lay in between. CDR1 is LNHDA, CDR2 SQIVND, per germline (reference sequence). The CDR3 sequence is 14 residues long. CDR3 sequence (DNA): TGTGCCAGTAGTATGGCCGAGAGCTCCTACGAGCAGTACTTC. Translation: CASSMAESSYEQYF.

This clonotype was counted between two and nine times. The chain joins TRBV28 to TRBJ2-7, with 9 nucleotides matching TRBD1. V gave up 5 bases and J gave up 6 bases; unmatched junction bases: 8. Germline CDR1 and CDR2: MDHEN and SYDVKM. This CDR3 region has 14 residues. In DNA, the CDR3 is TGTGCCAGCAGTCCCCCGGGACAGGGTACCGAGCAGTACTTC. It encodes CASSPPGQGTEQYF. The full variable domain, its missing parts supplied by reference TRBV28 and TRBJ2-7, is DVKVTQSSRYLVKRTGEKVFLECVQDMDHENMFWYRQDPGLGLRLIYFSYDVKMKEKGDIPEGYSVSREKKERFSLILESASTNQTSMYLCASSPPGQGTEQYFGPGTRLTVT.

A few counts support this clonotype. The CDR3 sequence is CASSFGTHGNTIYF. CDR3 coding DNA: TGTGCCAGCAGCTTCGGGACCCATGGAAACACCATATATTTT. The rearrangement links TRBV7-6 to TRBJ1-3; D may be TRBD1 (5 bases). The CDR3 sequence is 14 residues long. Between the trimmed V and J ends, which lost 3 bases and 3 bases, there was a span of 9 bases. CDR1 is SGHVS and CDR2 is FNYEAQ in the germline V gene.

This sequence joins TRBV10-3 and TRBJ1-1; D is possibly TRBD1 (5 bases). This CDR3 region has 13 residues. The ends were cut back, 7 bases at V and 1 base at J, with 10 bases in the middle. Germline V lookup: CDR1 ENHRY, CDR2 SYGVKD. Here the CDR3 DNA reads TGTGCCATCACCTCGGGGGAGAACACTGAAGCTTTCTTT. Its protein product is CAITSGENTEAFF.

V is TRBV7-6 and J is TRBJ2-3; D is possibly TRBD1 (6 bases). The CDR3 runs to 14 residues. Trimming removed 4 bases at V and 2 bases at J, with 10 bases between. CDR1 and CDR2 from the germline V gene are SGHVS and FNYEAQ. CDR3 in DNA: TGTGCCAGCAGCTCCGGGACAAACACAGATACGCAGTATTTT. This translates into CASSSGTNTDTQYF. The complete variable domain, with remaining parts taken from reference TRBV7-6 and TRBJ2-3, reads GAGVSQSPRYKVTKRGQDVALRCDPISGHVSLYWYRQALGQGPEFLTYFNYEAQQDKSGLPNDRFSAERPEGSISTLTIQRTEQRDSAMYRCASSSGTNTDTQYFGPGTRLTVL.

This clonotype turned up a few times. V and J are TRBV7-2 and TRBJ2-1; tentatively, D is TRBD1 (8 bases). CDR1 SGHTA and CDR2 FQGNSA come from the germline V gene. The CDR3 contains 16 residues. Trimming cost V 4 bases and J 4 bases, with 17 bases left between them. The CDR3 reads CASSSQGAGAYNEQFF. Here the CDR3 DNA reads TGTGCCAGCAGCTCTCAGGGGGCGGGAGCTTACAATGAGCAGTTCTTC.

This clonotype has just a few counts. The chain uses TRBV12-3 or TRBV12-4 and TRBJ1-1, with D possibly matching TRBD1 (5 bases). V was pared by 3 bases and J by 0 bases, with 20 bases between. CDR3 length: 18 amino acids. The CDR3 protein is CASSFGPYGGLMNTEAFF. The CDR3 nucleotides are TGTGCCAGCAGTTTTGGTCCATATGGGGGACTGATGAACACTGAAGCTTTCTTT.

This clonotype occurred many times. The CDR3: CASSWTGSFDEQYF. The CDR3 DNA is TGTGCCAGCAGCTGGACAGGGTCCTTCGACGAGCAGTACTTC. V and J are TRBV7-8 and TRBJ2-7; 8 bases agree with TRBD1. Trimming removed 4 bases from V and 5 bases from J; junction bases left unmatched: 7. CDR1 SGHVS and CDR2 FQNEAQ come from the germline V gene. This CDR3 is 14 amino acids long.

DNA of the CDR3: TGTGCCAGCAGTCAAAGCCTAGTCTACGAGCAGTACTTC. It specifies CASSQSLVYEQYF. The V call is TRBV7-9, the J call TRBJ2-7; no reliable D call. Germline V CDR1 and CDR2: SEHNR, FQNEAQ (reference sequence). The CDR3 sequence is 13 residues long. V lost 6 bases to trimming and J lost 3 bases, with 12 bases between them. The complete variable domain, with remaining parts taken from reference TRBV7-9 and TRBJ2-7, reads DTGVSQNPRHKITKRGQNVTFRCDPISEHNRLYWYRQTLGQGPEFLTYFQNEAQLEKSRLLSDRFSAERPKGSFSTLEIQRTEQGDSAMYLCASSQSLVYEQYFGPGTRLTVT.

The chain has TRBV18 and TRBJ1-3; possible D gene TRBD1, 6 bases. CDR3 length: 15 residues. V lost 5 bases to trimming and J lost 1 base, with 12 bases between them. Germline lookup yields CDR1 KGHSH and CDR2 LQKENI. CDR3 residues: CASSTGTSSGNTIYF. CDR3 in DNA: TGTGCCAGCTCAACGGGGACAAGTTCTGGAAACACCATATATTTT.

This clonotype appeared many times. CDR3 nucleotides: TGTGCCAGCAGTGCCGGGGGGGGCTTCTATGGCTACACCTTC. It encodes CASSAGGGFYGYTF. This rearrangement joins TRBV6-1 to TRBJ1-2; a possible D gene is TRBD1 (6 bases). The CDR3 has 14 residues. Germline CDR1 reads MNHNS; CDR2 reads SASEGT. The V end was cut by 4 bases, the J end by 4 bases, with 13 bases between.

The CDR3 sequence is CASSLGQGGMNTEAFF. The CDR3 DNA reads as TGCGCCAGCAGCTTGGGGCAGGGCGGCATGAACACTGAAGCTTTCTTT. The chain recombines TRBV5-1 with TRBJ1-1; D is perhaps TRBD1 (5 bases). The germline V gene has CDR1 SGHRS and CDR2 YFSETQ. V was clipped by 0 bases and J by 0 bases, with 12 bases between them. The length of the CDR3 is 16 residues. Full variable domain (remainder filled in from reference TRBV5-1 and TRBJ1-1): KAGVTQTPRYLIKTRGQQVTLSCSPISGHRSVSWYQQTPGQGLQFLFEYFSETQRNKGNFPGRFSGRQFSNSRSEMNVSTLELGDSALYLCASSLGQGGMNTEAFFGQGTRLTVV.

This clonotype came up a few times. The DNA for the CDR3 is TGTGCCAGCAGCTTTTCTAGCGGGAGCGGGTACGAGCAGTACTTC. This gives the protein CASSFSSGSGYEQYF. This sequence joins TRBV5-6 and TRBJ2-7, with 10 bases that match TRBD2. Germline CDR1 reads SGHDT; CDR2 reads YYEEEE. This CDR3 spans 15 amino acids. V shed 2 bases and J 4 bases; nucleotides not matched to a gene: 6.

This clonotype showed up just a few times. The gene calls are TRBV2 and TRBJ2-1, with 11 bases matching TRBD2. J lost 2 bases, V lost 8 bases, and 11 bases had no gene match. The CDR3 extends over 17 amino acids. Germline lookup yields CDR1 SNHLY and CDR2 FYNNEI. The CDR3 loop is CASQPALAGGTYNEQFF. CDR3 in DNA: TGTGCCAGCCAGCCTGCTCTAGCGGGGGGTACCTACAATGAGCAGTTCTTC.

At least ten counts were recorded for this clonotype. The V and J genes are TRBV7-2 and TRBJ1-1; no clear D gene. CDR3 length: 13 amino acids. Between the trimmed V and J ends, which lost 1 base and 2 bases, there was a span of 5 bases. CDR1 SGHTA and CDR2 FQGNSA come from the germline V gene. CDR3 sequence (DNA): TGTGCCAGCAGCTTAGGCCGAAACACTGAAGCTTTCTTT. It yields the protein CASSLGRNTEAFF.

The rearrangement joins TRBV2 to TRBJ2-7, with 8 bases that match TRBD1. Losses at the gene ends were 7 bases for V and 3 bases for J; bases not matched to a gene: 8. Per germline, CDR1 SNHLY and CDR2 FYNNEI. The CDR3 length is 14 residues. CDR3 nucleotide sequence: TGTGCCAGCAAAGTTACCGGGACAGGCTACGAGCAGTACTTC. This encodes CASKVTGTGYEQYF.

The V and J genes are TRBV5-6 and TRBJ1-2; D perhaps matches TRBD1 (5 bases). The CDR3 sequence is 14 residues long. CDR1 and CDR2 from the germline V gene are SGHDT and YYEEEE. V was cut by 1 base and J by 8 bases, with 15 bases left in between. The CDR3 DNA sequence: TGTGCCAGCAGCTTGTTTTGGGACCCAGGGGGCTACACCTTC. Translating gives CASSLFWDPGGYTF.

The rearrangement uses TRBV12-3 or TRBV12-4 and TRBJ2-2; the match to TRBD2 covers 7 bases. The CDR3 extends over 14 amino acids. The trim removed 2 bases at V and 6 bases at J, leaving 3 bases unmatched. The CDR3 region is CASSLSGEAGELFF. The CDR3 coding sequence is TGTGCCAGCAGTTTAAGCGGGGAGGCCGGGGAGCTGTTTTTT.

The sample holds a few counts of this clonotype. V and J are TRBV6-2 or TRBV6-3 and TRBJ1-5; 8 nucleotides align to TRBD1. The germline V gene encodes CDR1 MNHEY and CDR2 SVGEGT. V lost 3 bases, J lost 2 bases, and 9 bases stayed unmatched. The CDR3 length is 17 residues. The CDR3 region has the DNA TGTGCCAGCAGTTATGGGACAGGTCCTATGGGCAATCAGCCCCAGCATTTT. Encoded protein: CASSYGTGPMGNQPQHF.

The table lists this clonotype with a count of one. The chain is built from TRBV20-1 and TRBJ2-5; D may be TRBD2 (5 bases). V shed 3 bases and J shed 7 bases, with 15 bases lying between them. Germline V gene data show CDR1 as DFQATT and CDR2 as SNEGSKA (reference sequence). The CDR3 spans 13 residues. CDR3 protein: CSASWVRGVTQYF. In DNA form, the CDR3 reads TGCAGTGCTAGTTGGGTTCGGGGTGTGACCCAGTACTTC.

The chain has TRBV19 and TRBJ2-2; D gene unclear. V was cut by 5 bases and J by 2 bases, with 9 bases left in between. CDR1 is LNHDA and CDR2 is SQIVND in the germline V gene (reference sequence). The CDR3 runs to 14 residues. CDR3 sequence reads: CASSFRGNTGELFF. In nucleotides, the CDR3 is TGTGCCAGTAGTTTTCGAGGTAACACCGGGGAGCTGTTTTTT. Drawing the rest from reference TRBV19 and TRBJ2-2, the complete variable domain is DGGITQSPKYLFRKEGQNVTLSCEQNLNHDAMYWYRQDPGQGLRLIYYSQIVNDFQKGDIAEGYSVSREKKESFPLTVTSAQKNPTAFYLCASSFRGNTGELFFGEGSRLTVL.

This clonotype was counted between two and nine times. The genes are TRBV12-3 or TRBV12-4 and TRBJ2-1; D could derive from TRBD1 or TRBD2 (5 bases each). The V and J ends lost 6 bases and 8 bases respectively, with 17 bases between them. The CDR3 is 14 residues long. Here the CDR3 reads CASSRDGNYDEQFF. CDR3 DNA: TGTGCCAGCAGCCGGGACGGGAATTACGATGAGCAGTTCTTC.

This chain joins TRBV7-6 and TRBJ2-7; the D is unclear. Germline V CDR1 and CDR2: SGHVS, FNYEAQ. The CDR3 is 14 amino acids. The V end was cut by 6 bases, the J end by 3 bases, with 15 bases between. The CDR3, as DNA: TGTGCCAGCAGTCCCTTGCTCAGAGACTACGAGCAGTACTTC. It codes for CASSPLLRDYEQYF.

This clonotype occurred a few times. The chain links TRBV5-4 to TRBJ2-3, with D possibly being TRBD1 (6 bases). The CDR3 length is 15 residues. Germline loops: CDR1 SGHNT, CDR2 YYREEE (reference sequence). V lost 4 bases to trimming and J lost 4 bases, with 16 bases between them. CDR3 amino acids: CASSPDLGGADTQYF. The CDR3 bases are TGTGCCAGCAGCCCGGACCTTGGGGGCGCAGATACGCAGTATTTT.

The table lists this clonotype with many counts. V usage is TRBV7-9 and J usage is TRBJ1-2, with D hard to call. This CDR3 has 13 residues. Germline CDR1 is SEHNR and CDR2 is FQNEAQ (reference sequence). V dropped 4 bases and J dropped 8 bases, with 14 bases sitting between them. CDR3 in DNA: TGTGCCAGCAGCTCGGACTCCACTGGGGGCTACACCTTC. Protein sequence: CASSSDSTGGYTF.

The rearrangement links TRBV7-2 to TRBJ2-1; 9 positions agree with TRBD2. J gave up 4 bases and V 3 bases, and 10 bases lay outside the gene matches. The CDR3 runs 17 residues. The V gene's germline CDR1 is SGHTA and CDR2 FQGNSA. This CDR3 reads CASSLGSTSGGYNEQFF. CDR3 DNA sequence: TGTGCCAGCAGCTTGGGCTCGACTAGCGGAGGATACAATGAGCAGTTCTTC.

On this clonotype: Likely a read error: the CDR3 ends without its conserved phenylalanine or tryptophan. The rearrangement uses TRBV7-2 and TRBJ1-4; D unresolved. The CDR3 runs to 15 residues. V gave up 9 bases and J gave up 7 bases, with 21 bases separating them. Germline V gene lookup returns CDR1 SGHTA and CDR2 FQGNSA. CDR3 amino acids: CARRPPGSGSEKLFL. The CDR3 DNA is TGTGCCAGAAGACCACCGGGTTCGGGGAGTGAAAAACTGTTTTTG.

CDR3 region: CASSPGGGTTQYF. Written as DNA, the CDR3 is TGTGCCAGCAGTCCCGGTGGCGGGACCACGCAGTATTTT. V and J are TRBV12-3 or TRBV12-4 and TRBJ2-3, with D perhaps TRBD2 (6 bases). The V end was cut by 5 bases, the J end by 9 bases, with 15 bases between. The length of the CDR3 is 13 residues.

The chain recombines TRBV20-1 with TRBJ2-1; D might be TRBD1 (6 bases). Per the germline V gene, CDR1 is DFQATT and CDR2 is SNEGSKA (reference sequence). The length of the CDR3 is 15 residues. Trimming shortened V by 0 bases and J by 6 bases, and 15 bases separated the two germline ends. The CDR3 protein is CSARDGGNLFNEQFF. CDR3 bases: TGCAGTGCTAGAGATGGGGGCAATCTTTTCAATGAGCAGTTCTTC.